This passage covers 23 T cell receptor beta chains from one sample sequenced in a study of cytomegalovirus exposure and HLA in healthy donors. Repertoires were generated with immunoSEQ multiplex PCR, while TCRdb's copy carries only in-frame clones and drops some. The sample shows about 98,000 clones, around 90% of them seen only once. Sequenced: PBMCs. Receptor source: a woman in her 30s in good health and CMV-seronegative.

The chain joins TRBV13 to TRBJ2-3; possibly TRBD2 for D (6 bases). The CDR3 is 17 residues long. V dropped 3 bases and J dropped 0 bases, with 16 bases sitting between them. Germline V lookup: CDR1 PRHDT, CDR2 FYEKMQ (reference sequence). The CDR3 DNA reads TGTGCCAGCAGCTTCCACGTTCGGGACTCTAGCACAGATACGCAGTATTTT. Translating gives CASSFHVRDSSTDTQYF.

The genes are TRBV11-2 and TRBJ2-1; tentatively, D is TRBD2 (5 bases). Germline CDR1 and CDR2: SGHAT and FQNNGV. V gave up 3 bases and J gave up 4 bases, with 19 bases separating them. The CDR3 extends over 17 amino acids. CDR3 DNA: TGTGCCAGCAGCTTGGTATCTACGGGAACGCGTTACAATGAGCAGTTCTTC. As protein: CASSLVSTGTRYNEQFF.

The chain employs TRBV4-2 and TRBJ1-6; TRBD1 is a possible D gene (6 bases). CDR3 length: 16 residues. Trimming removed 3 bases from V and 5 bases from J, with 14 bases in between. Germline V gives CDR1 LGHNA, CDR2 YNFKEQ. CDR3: CASSQPGTPHNSPLHF. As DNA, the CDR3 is TGTGCCAGCAGCCAGCCCGGGACACCGCATAATTCACCCCTCCACTTT.

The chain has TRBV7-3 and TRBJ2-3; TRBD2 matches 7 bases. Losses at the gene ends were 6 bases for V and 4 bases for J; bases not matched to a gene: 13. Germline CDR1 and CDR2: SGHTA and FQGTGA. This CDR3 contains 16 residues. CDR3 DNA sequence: TGTGCCAGCAGGAGGTCAGGCGGGAGACTCGCAGATACGCAGTATTTT. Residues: CASRRSGGRLADTQYF.

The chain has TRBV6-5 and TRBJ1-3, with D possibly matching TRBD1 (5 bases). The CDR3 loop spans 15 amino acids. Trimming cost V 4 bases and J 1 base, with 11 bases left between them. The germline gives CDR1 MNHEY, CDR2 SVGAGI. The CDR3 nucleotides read TGTGCCAGCAGTTCCAAGGGGTATTCTGGAAACACCATATATTTT. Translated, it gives CASSSKGYSGNTIYF.

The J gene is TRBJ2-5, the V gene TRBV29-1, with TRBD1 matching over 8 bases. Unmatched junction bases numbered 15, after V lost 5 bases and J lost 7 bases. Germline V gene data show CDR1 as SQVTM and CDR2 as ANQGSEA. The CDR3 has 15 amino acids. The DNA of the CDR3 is TGCAGCGTTCGTCCTGGGACAGGCTTATATGGGACCCAGTACTTC. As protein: CSVRPGTGLYGTQYF.

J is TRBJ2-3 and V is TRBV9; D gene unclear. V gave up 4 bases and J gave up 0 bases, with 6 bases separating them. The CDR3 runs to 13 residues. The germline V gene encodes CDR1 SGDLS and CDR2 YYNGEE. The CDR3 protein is CASSLSSTDTQYF. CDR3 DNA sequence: TGTGCCAGCAGCCTATCTAGCACAGATACGCAGTATTTT.

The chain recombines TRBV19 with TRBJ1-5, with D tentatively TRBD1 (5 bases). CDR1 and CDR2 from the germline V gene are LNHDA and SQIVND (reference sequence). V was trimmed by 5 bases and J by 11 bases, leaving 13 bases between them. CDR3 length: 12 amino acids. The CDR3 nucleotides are TGTGCCAGTAGTGACAGCAAACGAACCCAGCATTTT. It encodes CASSDSKRTQHF.

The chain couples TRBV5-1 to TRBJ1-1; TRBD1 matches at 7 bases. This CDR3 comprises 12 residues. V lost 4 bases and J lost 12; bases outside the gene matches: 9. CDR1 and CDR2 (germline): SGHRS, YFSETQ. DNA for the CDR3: TGCGCCAGCAGCACCACAGGGGAGAGAACTTTCTTT. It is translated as CASSTTGERTFF.

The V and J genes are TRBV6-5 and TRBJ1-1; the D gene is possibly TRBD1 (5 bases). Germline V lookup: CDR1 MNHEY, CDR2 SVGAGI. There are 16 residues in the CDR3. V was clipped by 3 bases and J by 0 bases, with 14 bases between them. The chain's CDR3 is CASSYGAARLNTEAFF. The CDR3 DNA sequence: TGTGCCAGCAGTTATGGGGCGGCAAGACTGAACACTGAAGCTTTCTTT.

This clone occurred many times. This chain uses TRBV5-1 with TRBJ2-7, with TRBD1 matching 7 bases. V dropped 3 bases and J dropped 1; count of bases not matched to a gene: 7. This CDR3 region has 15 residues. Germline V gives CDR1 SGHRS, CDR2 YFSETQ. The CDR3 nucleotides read TGCGCCAGCAGCTCGGGACAGAGAATGTCCTACGAGCAGTACTTC. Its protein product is CASSSGQRMSYEQYF.

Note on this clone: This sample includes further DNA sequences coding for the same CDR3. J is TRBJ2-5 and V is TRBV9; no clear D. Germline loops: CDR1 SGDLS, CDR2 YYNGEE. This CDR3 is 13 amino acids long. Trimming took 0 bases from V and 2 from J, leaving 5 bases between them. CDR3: CASSVGPQETQYF. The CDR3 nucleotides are TGTGCCAGCAGCGTAGGTCCGCAAGAGACCCAGTACTTC.

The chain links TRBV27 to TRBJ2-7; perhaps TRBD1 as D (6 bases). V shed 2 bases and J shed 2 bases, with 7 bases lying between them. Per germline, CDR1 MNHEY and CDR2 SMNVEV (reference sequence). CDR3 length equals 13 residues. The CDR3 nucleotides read TGTGCCAGCAGTTTAGGACAGACCTACGAGCAGTACTTC. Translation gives CASSLGQTYEQYF.

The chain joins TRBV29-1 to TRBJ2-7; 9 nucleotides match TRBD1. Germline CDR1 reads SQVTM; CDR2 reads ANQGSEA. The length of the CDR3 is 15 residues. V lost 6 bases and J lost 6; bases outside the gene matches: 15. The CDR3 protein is CSVILRDRVRFEQYF. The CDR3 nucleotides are TGCAGCGTAATCCTCCGGGACAGGGTACGATTCGAGCAGTACTTC.

The chain's CDR3 is CASRAVGGTQYF. As DNA, the CDR3 is TGTGCCAGCAGAGCCGTGGGGGGTACGCAGTATTTT. V gene TRBV5-5 combines with J gene TRBJ2-3, with a weak D call TRBD2 (6 bases). V dropped 5 bases and J dropped 8 bases, with 12 bases sitting between them. The germline gives CDR1 SGHKS, CDR2 YYEKEE (reference sequence). The CDR3 totals 12 residues.

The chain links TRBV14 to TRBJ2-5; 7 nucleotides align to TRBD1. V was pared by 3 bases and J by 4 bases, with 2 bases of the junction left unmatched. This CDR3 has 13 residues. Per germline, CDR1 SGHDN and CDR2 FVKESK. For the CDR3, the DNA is TGTGCCAGCAGCCACCGGGACAGAGAGACCCAGTACTTC. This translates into CASSHRDRETQYF.

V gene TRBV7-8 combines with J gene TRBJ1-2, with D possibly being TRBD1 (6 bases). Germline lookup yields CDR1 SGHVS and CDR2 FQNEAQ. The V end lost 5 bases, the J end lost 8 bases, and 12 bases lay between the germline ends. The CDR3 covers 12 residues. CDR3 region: CASSHGGGGYTF. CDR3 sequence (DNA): TGTGCCAGCAGCCACGGTGGGGGCGGCTACACCTTC.

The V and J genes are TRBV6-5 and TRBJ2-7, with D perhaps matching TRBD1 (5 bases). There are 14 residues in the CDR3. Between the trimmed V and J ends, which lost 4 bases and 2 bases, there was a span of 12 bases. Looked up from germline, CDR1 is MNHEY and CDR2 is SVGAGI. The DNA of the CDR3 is TGTGCCAGCAGTTTAGGTAGGGGTCCCTACGAGCAGTACTTC. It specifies CASSLGRGPYEQYF.

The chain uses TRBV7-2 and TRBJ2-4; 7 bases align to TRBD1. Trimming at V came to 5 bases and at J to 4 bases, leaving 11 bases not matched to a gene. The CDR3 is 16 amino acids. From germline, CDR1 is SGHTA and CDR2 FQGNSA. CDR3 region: CASSKLPAGGKNIQYF. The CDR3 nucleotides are TGTGCCAGCAGCAAGTTGCCGGCAGGGGGAAAAAACATTCAGTACTTC.

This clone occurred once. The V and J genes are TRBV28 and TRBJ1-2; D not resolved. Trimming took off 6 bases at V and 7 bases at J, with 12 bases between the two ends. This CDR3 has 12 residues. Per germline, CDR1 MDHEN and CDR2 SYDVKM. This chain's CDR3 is CASRNLGRGYTF. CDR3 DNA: TGTGCCAGCAGGAATTTGGGCCGTGGCTACACCTTC.

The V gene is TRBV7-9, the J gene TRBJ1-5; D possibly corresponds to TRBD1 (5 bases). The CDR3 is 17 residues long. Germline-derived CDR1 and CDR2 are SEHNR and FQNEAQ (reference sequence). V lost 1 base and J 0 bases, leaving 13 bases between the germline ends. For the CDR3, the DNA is TGTGCCAGCAGCTTAGGGGGGGGTTTCGATAGCAATCAGCCCCAGCATTTT. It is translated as CASSLGGGFDSNQPQHF.

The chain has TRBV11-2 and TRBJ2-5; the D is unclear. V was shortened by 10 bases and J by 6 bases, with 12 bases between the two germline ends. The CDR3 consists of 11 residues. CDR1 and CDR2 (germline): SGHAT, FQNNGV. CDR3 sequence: CATAEEKTQYF. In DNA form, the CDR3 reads TGTGCCACGGCCGAGGAGAAGACCCAGTACTTC.

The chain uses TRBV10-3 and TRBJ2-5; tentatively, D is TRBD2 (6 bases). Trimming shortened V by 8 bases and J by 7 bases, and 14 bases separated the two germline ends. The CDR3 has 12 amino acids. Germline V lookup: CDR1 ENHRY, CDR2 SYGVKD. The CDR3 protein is CAIWREGGTQYF. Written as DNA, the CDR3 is TGTGCCATCTGGCGGGAAGGAGGGACCCAGTACTTC.